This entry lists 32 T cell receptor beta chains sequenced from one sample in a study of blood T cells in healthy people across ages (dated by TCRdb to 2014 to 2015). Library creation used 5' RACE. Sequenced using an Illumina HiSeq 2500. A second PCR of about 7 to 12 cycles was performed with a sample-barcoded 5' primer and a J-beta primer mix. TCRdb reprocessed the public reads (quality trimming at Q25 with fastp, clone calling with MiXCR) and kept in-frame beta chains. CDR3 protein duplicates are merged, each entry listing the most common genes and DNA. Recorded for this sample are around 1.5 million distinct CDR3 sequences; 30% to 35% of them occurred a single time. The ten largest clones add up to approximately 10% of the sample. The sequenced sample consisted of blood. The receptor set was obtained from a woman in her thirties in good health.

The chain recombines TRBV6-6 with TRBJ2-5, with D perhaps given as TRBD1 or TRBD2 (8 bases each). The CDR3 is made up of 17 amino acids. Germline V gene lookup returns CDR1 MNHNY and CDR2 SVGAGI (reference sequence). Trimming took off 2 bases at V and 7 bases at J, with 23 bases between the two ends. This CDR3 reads CASSYTPGGGRIATQYF. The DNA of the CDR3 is TGTGCCAGCAGTTACACACCAGGGGGCGGGAGGATTGCGACCCAGTACTTC.

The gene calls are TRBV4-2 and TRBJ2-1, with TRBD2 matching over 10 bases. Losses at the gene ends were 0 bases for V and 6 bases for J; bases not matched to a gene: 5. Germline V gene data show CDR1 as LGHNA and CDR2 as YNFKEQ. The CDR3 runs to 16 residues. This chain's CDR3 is CASSQDSAGGSNEQFF. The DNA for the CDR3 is TGTGCCAGCAGCCAAGATTCAGCGGGGGGGAGCAATGAGCAGTTCTTC.

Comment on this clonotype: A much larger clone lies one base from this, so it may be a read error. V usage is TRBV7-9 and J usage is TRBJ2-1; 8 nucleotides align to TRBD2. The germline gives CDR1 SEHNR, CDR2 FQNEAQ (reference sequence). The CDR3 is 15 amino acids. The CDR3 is CSSSLGSGVINEQFF. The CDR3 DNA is TGTTCCAGCAGCTTAGGTAGCGGGGTGATCAATGAGCAGTTCTTC.

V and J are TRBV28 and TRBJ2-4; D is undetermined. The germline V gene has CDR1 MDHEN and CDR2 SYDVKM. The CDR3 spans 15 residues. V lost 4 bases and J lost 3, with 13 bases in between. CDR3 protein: CASSYRAVYKNIQYF. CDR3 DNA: TGTGCCAGCAGTTATCGGGCAGTCTACAAAAACATTCAGTACTTC.

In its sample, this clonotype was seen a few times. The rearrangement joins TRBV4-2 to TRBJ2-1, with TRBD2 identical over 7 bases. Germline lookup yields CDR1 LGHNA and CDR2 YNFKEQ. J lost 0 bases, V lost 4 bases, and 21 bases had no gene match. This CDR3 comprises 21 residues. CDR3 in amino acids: CASSRFSTGGRGSGSYNEQFF. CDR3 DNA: TGTGCCAGCAGCCGATTCTCCACCGGGGGGAGGGGATCGGGCTCCTACAATGAGCAGTTCTTC.

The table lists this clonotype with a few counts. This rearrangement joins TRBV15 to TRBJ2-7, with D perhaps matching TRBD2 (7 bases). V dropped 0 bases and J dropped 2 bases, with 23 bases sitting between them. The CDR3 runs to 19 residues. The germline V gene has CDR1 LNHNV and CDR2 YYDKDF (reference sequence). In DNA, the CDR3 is TGTGCCACCAGCAGAGAGGTGCGGAGAAGGGGGGGGCACACCTACGAGCAGTACTTC. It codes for CATSREVRRRGGHTYEQYF.

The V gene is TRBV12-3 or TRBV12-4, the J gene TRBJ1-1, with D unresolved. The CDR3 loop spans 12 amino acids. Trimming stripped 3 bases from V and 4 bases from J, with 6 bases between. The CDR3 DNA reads TGTGCCAGCAGTTTCCAGTTCACTGAAGCTTTCTTT. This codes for CASSFQFTEAFF.

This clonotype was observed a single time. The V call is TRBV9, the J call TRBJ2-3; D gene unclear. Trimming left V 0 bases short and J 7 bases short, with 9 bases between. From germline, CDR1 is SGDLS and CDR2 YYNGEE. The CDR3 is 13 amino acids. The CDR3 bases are TGTGCCAGCAGCGTAGGAGTGGGGAATACGCAGTATTTT. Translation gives CASSVGVGNTQYF.

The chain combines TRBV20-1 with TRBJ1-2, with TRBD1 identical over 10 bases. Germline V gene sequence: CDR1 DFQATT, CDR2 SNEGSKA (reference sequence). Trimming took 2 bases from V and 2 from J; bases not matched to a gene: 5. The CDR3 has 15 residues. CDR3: CSARPGTGENYGYTF. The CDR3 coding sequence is TGCAGTGCTAGACCAGGGACAGGGGAGAACTATGGCTACACCTTC.

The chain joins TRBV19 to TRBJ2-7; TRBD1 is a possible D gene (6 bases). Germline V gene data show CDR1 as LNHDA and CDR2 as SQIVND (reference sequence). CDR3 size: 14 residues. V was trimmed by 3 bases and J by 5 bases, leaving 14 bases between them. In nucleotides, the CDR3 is TGTGCCAGTAGTATTGCGCAGGGGCGGAACGAGCAGTACTTC. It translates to CASSIAQGRNEQYF.

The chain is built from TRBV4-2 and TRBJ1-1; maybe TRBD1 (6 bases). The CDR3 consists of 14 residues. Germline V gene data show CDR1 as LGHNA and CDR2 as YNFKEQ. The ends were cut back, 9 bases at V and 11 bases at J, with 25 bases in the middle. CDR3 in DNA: TGTGCCAGTTCCCACACCAGGGGATTTGGTGTGGCTTTCTTT. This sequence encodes CASSHTRGFGVAFF.

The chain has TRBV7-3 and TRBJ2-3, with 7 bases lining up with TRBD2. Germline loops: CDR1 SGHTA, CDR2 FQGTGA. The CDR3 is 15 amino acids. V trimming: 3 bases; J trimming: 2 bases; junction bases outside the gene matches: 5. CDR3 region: CASSLVLASTDTQYF. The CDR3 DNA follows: TGTGCCAGCAGCTTGGTACTAGCGTCCACAGATACGCAGTATTTT.

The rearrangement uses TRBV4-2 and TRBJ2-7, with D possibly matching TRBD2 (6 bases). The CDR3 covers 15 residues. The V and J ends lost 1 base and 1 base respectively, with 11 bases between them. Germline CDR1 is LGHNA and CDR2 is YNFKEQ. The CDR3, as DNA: TGTGCCAGCAGCCAAGCTGTTAGCGGATCCTACGAGCAGTACTTC. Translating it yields CASSQAVSGSYEQYF.

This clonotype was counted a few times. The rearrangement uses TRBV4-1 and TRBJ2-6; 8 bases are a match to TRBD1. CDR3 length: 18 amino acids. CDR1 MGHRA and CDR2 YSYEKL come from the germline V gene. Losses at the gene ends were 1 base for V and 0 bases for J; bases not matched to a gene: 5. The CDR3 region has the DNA TGCGCCAGCAGCCAAGGGGACAGGCAAACCTCTGGGGCCAACGTCCTGACTTTC. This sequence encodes CASSQGDRQTSGANVLTF.

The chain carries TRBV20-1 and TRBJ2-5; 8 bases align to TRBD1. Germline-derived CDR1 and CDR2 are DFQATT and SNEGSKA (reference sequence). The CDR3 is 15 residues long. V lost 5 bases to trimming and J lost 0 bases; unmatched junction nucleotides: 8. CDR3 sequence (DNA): TGCAGTGCTGAAGAATGGACAGGGAACCAAGAGACCCAGTACTTC. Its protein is CSAEEWTGNQETQYF.

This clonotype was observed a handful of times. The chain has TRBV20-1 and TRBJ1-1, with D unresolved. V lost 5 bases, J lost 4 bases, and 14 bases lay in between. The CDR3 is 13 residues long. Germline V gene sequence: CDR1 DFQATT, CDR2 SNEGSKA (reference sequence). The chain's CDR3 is CSAPLTMVTEAFF. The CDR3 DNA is TGCAGTGCTCCCCTCACCATGGTCACTGAAGCTTTCTTT.

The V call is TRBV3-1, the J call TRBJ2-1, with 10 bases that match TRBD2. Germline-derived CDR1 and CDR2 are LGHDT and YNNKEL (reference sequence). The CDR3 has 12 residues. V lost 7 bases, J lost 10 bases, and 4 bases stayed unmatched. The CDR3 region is CASTRTSGEQFF. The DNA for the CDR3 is TGTGCCAGCACCCGGACTAGCGGCGAGCAGTTCTTC.

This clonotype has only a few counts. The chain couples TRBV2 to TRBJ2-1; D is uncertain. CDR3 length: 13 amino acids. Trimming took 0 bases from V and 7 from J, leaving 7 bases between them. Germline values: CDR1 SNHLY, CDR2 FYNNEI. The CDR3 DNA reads TGTGCCAGCAGTGAAGCGCTCGCGAATGAGCAGTTCTTC. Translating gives CASSEALANEQFF. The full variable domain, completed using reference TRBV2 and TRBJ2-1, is EPEVTQTPSHQVTQMGQEVILRCVPISNHLYFYWYRQILGQKVEFLVSFYNNEISEKSEIFDDQFSVERPDGSNFTLKIRSTKLEDSAMYFCASSEALANEQFFGPGTRLTVL.

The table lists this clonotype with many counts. In DNA form, the CDR3 reads TGCAGCGTTGCGGAAACAGGGTCTACCGAAAAACTGTTTTTT. It encodes CSVAETGSTEKLFF. The chain links TRBV29-1 to TRBJ1-4, with a tentative D call TRBD1 (6 bases). The ends were cut back, 4 bases at V and 8 bases at J, with 17 bases in the middle. The CDR3 loop spans 14 amino acids. Germline loops: CDR1 SQVTM, CDR2 ANQGSEA. Filled out from reference TRBV29-1 and TRBJ1-4, the complete variable domain reads SAVISQKPSRDICQRGTSLTIQCQVDSQVTMMFWYRQQPGQSLTLIATANQGSEATYESGFVIDKFPISRPNLTFSTLTVSNMSPEDSSIYLCSVAETGSTEKLFFGSGTQLSVL.

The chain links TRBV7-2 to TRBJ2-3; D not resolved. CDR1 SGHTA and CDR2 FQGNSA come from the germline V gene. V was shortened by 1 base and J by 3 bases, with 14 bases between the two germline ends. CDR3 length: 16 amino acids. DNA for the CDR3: TGTGCCAGCAGCTTAGAACTCAGACTTGTAACAGATACGCAGTATTTT. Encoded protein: CASSLELRLVTDTQYF.

The CDR3 DNA follows: TGTGCCAGCTGGAGAGGGGCCTCTCTACTTAACTATGGCTACACCTTC. Translation gives CASWRGASLLNYGYTF. The chain has TRBV12-3 or TRBV12-4 and TRBJ1-2, with D possibly TRBD1 on 5 matching bases. Deletions cut 8 bases from V and 1 base from J, with 20 bases between. This CDR3 is 16 amino acids long.

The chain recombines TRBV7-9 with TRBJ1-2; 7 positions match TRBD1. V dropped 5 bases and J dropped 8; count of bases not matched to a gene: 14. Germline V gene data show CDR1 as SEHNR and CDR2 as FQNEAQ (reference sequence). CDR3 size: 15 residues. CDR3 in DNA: TGTGCCAGCAGCCCACAGGGGACGCTGGATTACGGCTACACCTTC. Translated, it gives CASSPQGTLDYGYTF.

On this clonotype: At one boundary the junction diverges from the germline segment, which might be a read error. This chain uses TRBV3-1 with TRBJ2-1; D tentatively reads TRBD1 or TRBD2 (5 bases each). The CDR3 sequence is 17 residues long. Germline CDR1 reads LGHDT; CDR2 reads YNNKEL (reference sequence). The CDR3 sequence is CASSQGVGTVSYNERFF. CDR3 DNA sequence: TGTGCCAGCAGCCAAGGGGTCGGGACGGTGTCTTACAATGAGCGGTTCTTC.

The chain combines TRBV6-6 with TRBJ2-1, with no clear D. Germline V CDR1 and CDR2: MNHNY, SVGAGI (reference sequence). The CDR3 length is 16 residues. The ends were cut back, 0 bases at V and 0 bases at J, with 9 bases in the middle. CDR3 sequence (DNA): TGTGCCAGCAGTTACTCGGCGTATGGCTCCTACAATGAGCAGTTCTTC. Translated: CASSYSAYGSYNEQFF.

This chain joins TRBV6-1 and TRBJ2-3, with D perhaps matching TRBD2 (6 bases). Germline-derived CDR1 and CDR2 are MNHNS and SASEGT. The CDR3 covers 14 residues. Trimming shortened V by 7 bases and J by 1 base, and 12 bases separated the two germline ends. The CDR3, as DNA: TGTGCCAGCAACGGGCGGGGCGGCACAGATACGCAGTATTTT. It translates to CASNGRGGTDTQYF.

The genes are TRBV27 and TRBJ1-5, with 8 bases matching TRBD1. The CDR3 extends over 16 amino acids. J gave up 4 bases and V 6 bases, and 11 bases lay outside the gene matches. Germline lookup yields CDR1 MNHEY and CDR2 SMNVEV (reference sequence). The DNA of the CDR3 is TGTGCCAGCAGGCCCCTCTGGACAGGGAGAAATCAGCCCCAGCATTTT. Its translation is CASRPLWTGRNQPQHF.

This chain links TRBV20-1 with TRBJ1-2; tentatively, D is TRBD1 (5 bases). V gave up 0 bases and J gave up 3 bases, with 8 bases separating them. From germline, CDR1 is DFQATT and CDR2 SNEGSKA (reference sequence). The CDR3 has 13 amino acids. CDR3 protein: CSAREGPDYGYTF. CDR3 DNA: TGCAGTGCTAGAGAGGGGCCGGACTATGGCTACACCTTC.

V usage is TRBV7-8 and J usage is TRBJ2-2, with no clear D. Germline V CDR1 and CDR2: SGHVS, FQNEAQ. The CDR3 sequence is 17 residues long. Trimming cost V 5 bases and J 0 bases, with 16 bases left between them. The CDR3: CASSPIGRLSNTGELFF. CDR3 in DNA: TGTGCCAGCAGCCCGATTGGTAGGCTGTCGAACACCGGGGAGCTGTTTTTT.

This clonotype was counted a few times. CDR3 sequence: CASSSPLAGETYNEQFF. The DNA of the CDR3 is TGTGCCAGCAGCTCTCCCCTAGCGGGGGAAACCTACAATGAGCAGTTCTTC. This chain joins TRBV5-4 and TRBJ2-1, with 10 bases lining up with TRBD2. V shed 3 bases, J shed 2 bases, and the junction held 8 bases outside the gene matches. The CDR3 length is 17 residues. Germline V lookup: CDR1 SGHNT, CDR2 YYREEE (reference sequence). Variable domain in full (rest from reference TRBV5-4 and TRBJ2-1): ETGVTQSPTHLIKTRGQQVTLRCSSQSGHNTVSWYQQALGQGPQFIFQYYREEENGRGNFPPRFSGLQFPNYSSELNVNALELDDSALYLCASSSPLAGETYNEQFFGPGTRLTVL.

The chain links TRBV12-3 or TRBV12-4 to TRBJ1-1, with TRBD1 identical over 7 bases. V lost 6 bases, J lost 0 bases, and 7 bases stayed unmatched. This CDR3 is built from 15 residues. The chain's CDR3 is CASRKGQTMNTEAFF. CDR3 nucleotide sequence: TGTGCCAGCAGAAAGGGACAGACCATGAACACTGAAGCTTTCTTT.

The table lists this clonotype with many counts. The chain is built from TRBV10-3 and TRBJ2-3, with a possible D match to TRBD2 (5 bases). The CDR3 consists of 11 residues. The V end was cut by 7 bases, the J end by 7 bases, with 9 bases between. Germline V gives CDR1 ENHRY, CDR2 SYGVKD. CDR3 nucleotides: TGTGCCATCACCGAGGGTAATACGCAGTATTTT. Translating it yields CAITEGNTQYF.

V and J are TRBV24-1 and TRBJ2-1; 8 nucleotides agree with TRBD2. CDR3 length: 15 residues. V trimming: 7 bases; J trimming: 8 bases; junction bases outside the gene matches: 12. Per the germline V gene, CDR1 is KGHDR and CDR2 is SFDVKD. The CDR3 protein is CATSPGTRAFDEQFF. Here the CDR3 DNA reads TGTGCCACCAGCCCCGGGACTAGGGCCTTTGATGAGCAGTTCTTC.